The next 12 T cell receptor beta chains were all read from a single sample in a study of OX40 agonist ivuxolimab in advanced cancers. The method was immunoSEQ multiplex PCR; TCRdb's version includes in-frame clones alone and lacks a portion of them. The sample carries 55,000 to 65,000 clones, 85% recorded once. Sequencing used CD4+ or CD8+ T cells sorted from blood, obtained in a trial of the OX40 agonist ivuxolimab. Every receptor here comes from an adult with an advanced solid tumor such as melanoma, head and neck, liver or kidney cancer.

This chain uses TRBV7-9 with TRBJ2-7; D may be TRBD1 (5 bases). Germline V gene data show CDR1 as SEHNR and CDR2 as FQNEAQ (reference sequence). The CDR3 is made up of 14 amino acids. Trimming stripped 2 bases from V and 3 bases from J, with 11 bases between. The CDR3 is CASSLFRDDYEQYF. The CDR3 nucleotides read TGTGCCAGCAGCTTATTCAGGGATGACTACGAGCAGTACTTC.

This clone was recorded once. The rearrangement joins TRBV5-6 to TRBJ2-3; 7 nucleotides match TRBD2. Germline V CDR1 and CDR2: SGHDT, YYEEEE. Trimming cost V 2 bases and J 0 bases; bases outside gene matches: 15. The CDR3 is 19 amino acids. In nucleotides, the CDR3 is TGTGCCAGCAGCTTCCTCGGGGTAGCGGGTGGCTCTAGCACAGATACGCAGTATTTT. This translates into CASSFLGVAGGSSTDTQYF.

This chain uses TRBV10-2 with TRBJ2-7; no reliable D call. This CDR3 is built from 15 residues. Trimming removed 8 bases from V and 4 bases from J, with 21 bases in between. Germline CDR1 and CDR2: WSHSY and SAAADI. The CDR3 loop is CASPTAFWAGYEQYF. CDR3 DNA sequence: TGCGCCAGCCCCACTGCGTTCTGGGCCGGGTACGAGCAGTACTTC.

The rearrangement joins TRBV25-1 to TRBJ1-4; the D is unclear. The CDR3 consists of 14 residues. The V and J ends lost 3 bases and 4 bases respectively, with 9 bases between them. Per the germline V gene, CDR1 is MGHDK and CDR2 is SYGVNS. CDR3 sequence (DNA): TGTGCCAGCAGTGATGCAGGACGTAATGAAAAACTGTTTTTT. Its translation is CASSDAGRNEKLFF.

The chain has TRBV6-9 and TRBJ2-2; D unclear. Germline loops: CDR1 MNHGY, CDR2 SVAAGI. Trimming shortened V by 8 bases and J by 5 bases, and 6 bases separated the two germline ends. There are 11 residues in the CDR3. The DNA for the CDR3 is TGTGCCAGCCCTACTACCGGGGAGCTGTTTTTT. This translates into CASPTTGELFF.

This chain connects TRBV28 to TRBJ1-2, with TRBD1 identical over 10 bases. V trimming: 8 bases; J trimming: 1 base; junction bases outside the gene matches: 1. Germline V gene lookup returns CDR1 MDHEN and CDR2 SYDVKM. This CDR3 region has 13 residues. DNA for the CDR3: TGTGCCAGCGGGGACAGGGGTAACTATGGCTACACCTTC. It specifies CASGDRGNYGYTF.

The chain links TRBV4-1 to TRBJ2-1, with TRBD1 matching 8 bases. The germline CDR1 and CDR2 sequences are MGHRA and YSYEKL. The CDR3 spans 16 residues. Trimming at V came to 5 bases and at J to 2 bases, leaving 8 bases not matched to a gene. In DNA form, the CDR3 reads TGCGCCAGCAGCTTTCGGACAGGGATCACCTACAATGAGCAGTTCTTC. Translation: CASSFRTGITYNEQFF.

This sequence joins TRBV19 and TRBJ1-1, with D unclear. CDR3 length: 14 residues. From germline, CDR1 is LNHDA and CDR2 SQIVND (reference sequence). V dropped 3 bases and J dropped 11 bases, with 19 bases sitting between them. The CDR3 is CASSMREASGRAFF. In DNA, the CDR3 is TGTGCCAGTAGTATGAGGGAAGCGAGCGGGCGGGCTTTCTTT.

The V and J genes are TRBV19 and TRBJ1-1; D call uncertain. The CDR3 covers 13 residues. The germline V gene has CDR1 LNHDA and CDR2 SQIVND (reference sequence). The V and J ends lost 1 base and 5 bases respectively, with 8 bases between them. CDR3 loop: CASSIGTKTEAFF. The CDR3 DNA follows: TGTGCCAGTAGTATAGGGACGAAGACTGAAGCTTTCTTT. The entire variable domain, with the rest obtained from reference TRBV19 and TRBJ1-1, is as follows: DGGITQSPKYLFRKEGQNVTLSCEQNLNHDAMYWYRQDPGQGLRLIYYSQIVNDFQKGDIAEGYSVSREKKESFPLTVTSAQKNPTAFYLCASSIGTKTEAFFGQGTRLTVV.

This clone was seen more than once but under ten times. This chain joins TRBV27 and TRBJ2-7; TRBD2 matches at 16 bases. Germline CDR1 reads MNHEY; CDR2 reads SMNVEV (reference sequence). V lost 3 bases to trimming and J lost 7 bases; unmatched junction nucleotides: 24. CDR3 size: 22 residues. The CDR3 sequence is CASSLLGGPGLAGGPSQLEQYF. CDR3 nucleotides: TGTGCCAGCAGTTTGCTTGGGGGGCCGGGACTAGCGGGAGGGCCCTCCCAGCTGGAGCAGTACTTC.

The chain has TRBV5-1 and TRBJ2-5, with TRBD1 matching 8 bases. CDR3 size: 18 residues. CDR1 SGHRS and CDR2 YFSETQ come from the germline V gene. Trimming at V came to 0 bases and at J to 4 bases, leaving 14 bases not matched to a gene. This CDR3 is CASSLVSGGALVGETQYF. Here the CDR3 DNA reads TGCGCCAGCAGCTTGGTGTCAGGGGGCGCCCTAGTAGGAGAGACCCAGTACTTC. The whole variable domain, filled in from reference TRBV5-1 and TRBJ2-5, reads KAGVTQTPRYLIKTRGQQVTLSCSPISGHRSVSWYQQTPGQGLQFLFEYFSETQRNKGNFPGRFSGRQFSNSRSEMNVSTLELGDSALYLCASSLVSGGALVGETQYFGPGTRLLVL.

The chain carries TRBV7-8 and TRBJ1-1; D gene ambiguous. Trimming stripped 0 bases from V and 9 bases from J, with 8 bases between. The CDR3 is 12 residues long. Per germline, CDR1 SGHVS and CDR2 FQNEAQ. The CDR3 sequence is CASSLAAQKAFF. The DNA for the CDR3 is TGTGCCAGCAGCTTAGCCGCACAGAAAGCTTTCTTT.